These 27 T cell receptor beta chains originate from one sample sequenced in a study of OX40 agonist ivuxolimab in advanced cancers. Assay: immunoSEQ multiplex PCR; the TCRdb copy retains only in-frame clones and omits some. The top ten hold about 0.16% of the sample, which has some 97,000 clones, around 91% seen once. The sample consisted of CD4+ or CD8+ T cells sorted from blood, taken in a trial of the OX40 agonist ivuxolimab. These receptors all come from an adult with an advanced solid tumor such as melanoma, head and neck, liver or kidney cancer.

The chain employs TRBV7-9 and TRBJ1-1; 9 positions agree with TRBD1. The CDR3 extends over 17 amino acids. J gave up 0 bases and V 5 bases, and 10 bases lay outside the gene matches. CDR1 and CDR2 (germline): SEHNR, FQNEAQ (reference sequence). CDR3 amino acids: CASSPIGTGHMNTEAFF. CDR3 nucleotide sequence: TGTGCCAGCAGCCCTATTGGGACAGGGCACATGAACACTGAAGCTTTCTTT.

In its sample, this clone was seen a few times. This chain connects TRBV6-5 to TRBJ1-6; D uncertain. The CDR3 spans 12 residues. V shed 6 bases and J shed 6 bases, with 6 bases lying between them. Germline CDR1 MNHEY, CDR2 SVGAGI. CDR3 sequence reads: CASSHPNSPLHF. Written as DNA, the CDR3 is TGTGCCAGCAGCCATCCTAATTCACCCCTCCACTTT.

This clone was observed a single time. CDR3 nucleotide sequence: TGCGCCAGCAGCCAGGGCAGGGGTGAATTCTACACCTTC. Protein: CASSQGRGEFYTF. V gene TRBV5-1 combines with J gene TRBJ1-2, with a tentative D call TRBD1 (6 bases). This CDR3 contains 13 residues. V was cut by 4 bases and J by 10 bases, with 17 bases left in between. Germline-derived CDR1 and CDR2 are SGHRS and YFSETQ.

This clone showed up just a few times. This chain's CDR3 is CAWSRSTNTEAFF. The CDR3 region has the DNA TGTGCCTGGAGTAGGTCCACGAACACTGAAGCTTTCTTT. J is TRBJ1-1 and V is TRBV30, with unresolved D. This CDR3 is built from 13 residues. Between the trimmed V and J ends, which lost 2 bases and 1 base, there was a span of 8 bases. Looked up from germline, CDR1 is GTSNPN and CDR2 is SVGIG (reference sequence).

The V gene is TRBV5-1, the J gene TRBJ2-5; no clear D gene. V was pared by 4 bases and J by 4 bases, with 17 bases between. Germline lookup yields CDR1 SGHRS and CDR2 YFSETQ. The CDR3 sequence is 15 residues long. The CDR3 sequence is CASSGGSLSRETQYF. CDR3 DNA sequence: TGCGCCAGCAGCGGCGGTTCGCTTTCCCGAGAGACCCAGTACTTC. The variable domain in full, with the rest retrieved from reference TRBV5-1 and TRBJ2-5, is KAGVTQTPRYLIKTRGQQVTLSCSPISGHRSVSWYQQTPGQGLQFLFEYFSETQRNKGNFPGRFSGRQFSNSRSEMNVSTLELGDSALYLCASSGGSLSRETQYFGPGTRLLVL.

This clone is a singleton in its sample. The chain is built from TRBV2 and TRBJ2-7, with D possibly matching TRBD2 (5 bases). V shed 7 bases and J shed 3 bases, with 13 bases lying between them. Germline V gene data show CDR1 as SNHLY and CDR2 as FYNNEI. The CDR3 sequence is 13 residues long. As DNA, the CDR3 is TGTGCCAGCAAAAGCCGGAGGATCTACGAGCAGTACTTC. It is translated as CASKSRRIYEQYF.

This sequence joins TRBV19 and TRBJ2-7; D not certain. V lost 4 bases, J lost 0 bases, and 7 bases lay in between. This CDR3 region has 13 residues. Germline CDR1 LNHDA, CDR2 SQIVND (reference sequence). The CDR3 sequence: CASSKVSSYEQYF. The CDR3 DNA is TGTGCCAGTAGTAAAGTGAGCTCCTACGAGCAGTACTTC.

The rearrangement uses TRBV11-1 and TRBJ2-5, with TRBD1 matching over 8 bases. Gene TRBJ2-7 matches the end of the DNA better, so the J call may be wrong. CDR1 is SGHAT, CDR2 FQDESV, per germline (reference sequence). The CDR3 sequence is 13 residues long. CDR3 in amino acids: CASSRTGGYEQYF. The CDR3 bases are TGTGCCAGCTCACGCACAGGGGGGTACGAGCAGTACTTC.

This chain links TRBV7-9 with TRBJ1-1; no definite D call. The CDR3 covers 16 residues. CDR1 SEHNR and CDR2 FQNEAQ come from the germline V gene (reference sequence). Trimming took 10 bases from V and 0 from J, leaving 21 bases between them. The CDR3 DNA follows: TGTGCCACCACAGATCCCGGCCGAGTTATGAACACTGAAGCTTTCTTT. It specifies CATTDPGRVMNTEAFF.

The chain has TRBV11-2 and TRBJ2-7, with a tentative D call TRBD2 (5 bases). The CDR3 is 13 amino acids. Germline CDR1 reads SGHAT; CDR2 reads FQNNGV. Trimming stripped 3 bases from V and 2 bases from J, with 8 bases between. The CDR3 protein is CASSLAGAYEQYF. The CDR3 DNA reads as TGTGCCAGCAGCTTGGCGGGTGCCTACGAGCAGTACTTC.

The chain links TRBV6-1 to TRBJ2-1, with 9 bases lining up with TRBD2. This CDR3 has 14 residues. J gave up 9 bases and V 6 bases, and 9 bases lay outside the gene matches. CDR1 is MNHNS, CDR2 SASEGT, per germline. The CDR3 spells CASSPLAGVGEQFF. For the CDR3, the DNA is TGTGCCAGCAGCCCTTTAGCGGGAGTAGGTGAGCAGTTCTTC.

CDR3 nucleotide sequence: TGTGCCAGAACCATCGGTGGGGGTTACTACAATGAGCAGTTCTTC. The encoded protein is CARTIGGGYYNEQFF. The chain links TRBV5-3 to TRBJ2-1; the D call may be TRBD1 or TRBD2 (5 bases each). TRBV5-3 is labeled an ORF, and its function is uncertain. V dropped 6 bases and J dropped 3 bases, with 16 bases sitting between them. The CDR3 totals 15 residues.

The genes are TRBV28 and TRBJ1-1, with 7 nucleotides matching TRBD1. This CDR3 is 13 amino acids long. Trimming at V came to 5 bases and at J to 4 bases, leaving 4 bases not matched to a gene. Germline-derived CDR1 and CDR2 are MDHEN and SYDVKM. The CDR3 here is CASSIRGSTEAFF. DNA for the CDR3: TGTGCCAGCAGTATCAGGGGGAGCACTGAAGCTTTCTTT.

The chain joins TRBV11-2 to TRBJ1-6; maybe TRBD1 (5 bases). Trimming took off 2 bases at V and 7 bases at J, with 15 bases between the two ends. Germline lookup yields CDR1 SGHAT and CDR2 FQNNGV. The CDR3 is 16 residues long. CDR3 nucleotides: TGTGCCAGCAGCTTACCCCCAGGGTTAAAGAATTCACCCCTCCACTTT. It is translated as CASSLPPGLKNSPLHF.

This chain joins TRBV18 and TRBJ1-5; tentatively, D is TRBD1 (5 bases). Germline V gene data show CDR1 as KGHSH and CDR2 as LQKENI. The CDR3 loop spans 16 amino acids. V lost 2 bases and J 1 base, leaving 12 bases between the germline ends. Here the CDR3 reads CASSPAGWGSNQPQHF. DNA of the CDR3: TGTGCCAGCTCACCAGCGGGGTGGGGCAGCAATCAGCCCCAGCATTTT.

V gene TRBV25-1 combines with J gene TRBJ1-1, with D possibly being TRBD1 (6 bases). The CDR3 has 12 residues. V lost 3 bases to trimming and J lost 10 bases, with 12 bases between them. Per the germline V gene, CDR1 is MGHDK and CDR2 is SYGVNS. The CDR3 DNA follows: TGTGCCAGCAGTGACACAGGGCTTAGAGCTTTCTTT. Protein product: CASSDTGLRAFF.

The chain links TRBV7-9 to TRBJ1-2; D not resolved. The CDR3 is 11 residues long. Looked up from germline, CDR1 is SEHNR and CDR2 is FQNEAQ (reference sequence). Trimming stripped 3 bases from V and 7 bases from J, with 6 bases between. The CDR3 sequence is CASSLFGGYTF. The CDR3 DNA follows: TGTGCCAGCAGCTTGTTTGGTGGCTACACCTTC.

Points on this clone: The junction differs from germline at one of its ends, possibly a read error. The gene calls are TRBV29-1 and TRBJ2-1; D may be TRBD1 (5 bases). Germline CDR1 is SQVTM and CDR2 is ANQGSEA. The CDR3 contains 13 residues. CDR3 amino acids: CSAEVRELNEQFF. The CDR3 DNA sequence: TGCAGCGCTGAAGTCAGGGAACTAAATGAGCAGTTCTTC.

The chain has TRBV5-4 and TRBJ1-1; possibly TRBD1 for D (6 bases). This CDR3 has 14 residues. CDR1 SGHNT and CDR2 YYREEE come from the germline V gene (reference sequence). The ends were cut back, 0 bases at V and 1 base at J, with 7 bases in the middle. The CDR3 nucleotides are TGTGCCAGCAGCTTGGCAGGGGAGAACACTGAAGCTTTCTTT. Its protein is CASSLAGENTEAFF.

V gene TRBV4-1 combines with J gene TRBJ1-1; D is uncertain. The CDR3 sequence is 13 residues long. V was cut by 8 bases and J by 2 bases, with 12 bases left in between. Per the germline V gene, CDR1 is MGHRA and CDR2 is YSYEKL. DNA of the CDR3: TGCGCCAGCCGTGGAGGGTTAAACACTGAAGCTTTCTTT. It yields the protein CASRGGLNTEAFF.

J is TRBJ2-7 and V is TRBV5-1, with 13 bases that match TRBD2. Germline assignment: CDR1 SGHRS and CDR2 YFSETQ. The CDR3 runs 17 residues. V gave up 5 bases and J gave up 4 bases; unmatched junction bases: 12. CDR3 residues: CASSYGLAGVKRYEQYF. In nucleotides, the CDR3 is TGCGCCAGCAGTTACGGACTAGCGGGGGTCAAAAGATACGAGCAGTACTTC.

The chain recombines TRBV5-4 with TRBJ2-3; a weak D match, TRBD2 (6 bases). The CDR3 contains 14 residues. V lost 4 bases to trimming and J lost 2 bases, with 11 bases between them. Germline V CDR1 and CDR2: SGHNT, YYREEE (reference sequence). The DNA for the CDR3 is TGTGCCAGCAGCAACGGGACTTTCACAGATACGCAGTATTTT. It translates to CASSNGTFTDTQYF.

The gene calls are TRBV6-5 and TRBJ1-2; maybe TRBD1 (6 bases). The germline V gene encodes CDR1 MNHEY and CDR2 SVGAGI. Between the trimmed V and J ends, which lost 5 bases and 2 bases, there was a span of 9 bases. The CDR3 is made up of 13 amino acids. The CDR3 DNA reads as TGTGCCAGCAGTACAACAGGGAACTATGGCTACACCTTC. It specifies CASSTTGNYGYTF.

The V gene is TRBV2, the J gene TRBJ2-3; the D gene could be TRBD1 or TRBD2 (5 bases each). This CDR3 has 15 residues. The germline V gene has CDR1 SNHLY and CDR2 FYNNEI. Trimming left V 6 bases short and J 0 bases short, with 13 bases between. The chain's CDR3 is CASREWDPSTDTQYF. In DNA form, the CDR3 reads TGTGCCAGCAGGGAGTGGGACCCTAGCACAGATACGCAGTATTTT.

The V and J genes are TRBV4-1 and TRBJ2-3; tentative D call: TRBD2 (6 bases). The V gene lost 7 bases and the J gene lost 2 bases, with 16 bases spanning the gap. Germline V gene sequence: CDR1 MGHRA, CDR2 YSYEKL. This CDR3 comprises 15 residues. CDR3 residues: CASKGRDFYTDTQYF. The CDR3 DNA follows: TGCGCCAGCAAAGGGCGGGACTTCTACACAGATACGCAGTATTTT.

The chain employs TRBV28 and TRBJ2-7; D is perhaps TRBD1 or TRBD2 (5 bases each). Germline CDR1 and CDR2: MDHEN and SYDVKM. V was clipped by 3 bases and J by 6 bases, with 15 bases between them. The CDR3 consists of 14 residues. The CDR3 here is CASSFRGIKREQYF. The CDR3 DNA sequence: TGTGCCAGCAGTTTTCGGGGCATCAAACGCGAGCAGTACTTC. The variable domain in full, completed from reference TRBV28 and TRBJ2-7, reads DVKVTQSSRYLVKRTGEKVFLECVQDMDHENMFWYRQDPGLGLRLIYFSYDVKMKEKGDIPEGYSVSREKKERFSLILESASTNQTSMYLCASSFRGIKREQYFGPGTRLTVT.

This chain joins TRBV18 and TRBJ2-2, with TRBD1 identical over 10 bases. There are 19 residues in the CDR3. Germline lookup yields CDR1 KGHSH and CDR2 LQKENI. With 10 bases clipped from V and 4 bases from J, the junction kept 21 bases outside the gene matches. CDR3 sequence (DNA): TGTGCCACCAATGTCGGCGGGGACAGGGGCCCCAAATTCACCGGGGAGCTGTTTTTT. Translation: CATNVGGDRGPKFTGELFF.